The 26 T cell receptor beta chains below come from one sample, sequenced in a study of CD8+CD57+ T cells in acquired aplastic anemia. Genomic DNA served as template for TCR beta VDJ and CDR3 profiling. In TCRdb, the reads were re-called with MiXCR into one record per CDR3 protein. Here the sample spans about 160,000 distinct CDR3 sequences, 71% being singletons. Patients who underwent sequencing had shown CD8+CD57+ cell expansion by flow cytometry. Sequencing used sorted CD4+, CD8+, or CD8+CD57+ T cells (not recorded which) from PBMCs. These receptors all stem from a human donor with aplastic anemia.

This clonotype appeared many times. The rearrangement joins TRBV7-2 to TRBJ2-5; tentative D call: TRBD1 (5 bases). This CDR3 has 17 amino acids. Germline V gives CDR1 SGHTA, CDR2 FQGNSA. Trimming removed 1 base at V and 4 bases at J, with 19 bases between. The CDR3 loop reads CASSLGWGDGNLETQYF. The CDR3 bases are TGTGCCAGCAGCTTAGGATGGGGCGACGGTAACCTAGAGACCCAGTACTTC.

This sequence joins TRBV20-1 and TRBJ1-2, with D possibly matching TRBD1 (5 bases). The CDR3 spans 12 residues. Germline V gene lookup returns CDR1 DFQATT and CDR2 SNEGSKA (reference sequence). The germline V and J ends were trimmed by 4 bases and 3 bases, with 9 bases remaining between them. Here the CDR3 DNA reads TGCAGTGCTACCGCGACAGACTATGGCTACACCTTC. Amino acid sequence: CSATATDYGYTF.

The CDR3 protein is CASSPGSGDRNEQFF. The CDR3 DNA reads TGCGCCAGCAGCCCAGGGTCGGGAGACCGCAATGAGCAGTTCTTC. J is TRBJ2-1 and V is TRBV5-1; D is perhaps TRBD2 (6 bases). The CDR3 loop spans 15 amino acids. V was cut by 4 bases and J by 6 bases, with 17 bases left in between. The germline gives CDR1 SGHRS, CDR2 YFSETQ.

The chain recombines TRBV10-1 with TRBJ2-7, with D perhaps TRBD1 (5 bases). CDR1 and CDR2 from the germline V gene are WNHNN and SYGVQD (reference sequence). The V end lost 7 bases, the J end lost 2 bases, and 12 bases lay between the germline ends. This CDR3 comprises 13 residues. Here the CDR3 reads CASIGDGTYEQYF. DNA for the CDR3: TGCGCCAGCATAGGGGATGGGACCTACGAGCAGTACTTC.

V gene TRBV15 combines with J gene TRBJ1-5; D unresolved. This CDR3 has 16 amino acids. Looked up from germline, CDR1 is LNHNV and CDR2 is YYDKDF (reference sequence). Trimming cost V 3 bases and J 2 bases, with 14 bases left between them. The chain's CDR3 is CATSRTLSVGNQPQHF. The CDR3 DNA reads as TGTGCCACCAGCAGGACCTTATCGGTGGGCAATCAGCCCCAGCATTTT.

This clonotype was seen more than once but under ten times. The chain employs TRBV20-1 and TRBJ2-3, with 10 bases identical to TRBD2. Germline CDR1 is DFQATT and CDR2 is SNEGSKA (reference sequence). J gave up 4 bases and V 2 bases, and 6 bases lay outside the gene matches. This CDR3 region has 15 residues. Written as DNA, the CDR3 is TGCAGTGCTAGAAGGGCTAGCGGGGGCGCAGATACGCAGTATTTT. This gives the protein CSARRASGGADTQYF.

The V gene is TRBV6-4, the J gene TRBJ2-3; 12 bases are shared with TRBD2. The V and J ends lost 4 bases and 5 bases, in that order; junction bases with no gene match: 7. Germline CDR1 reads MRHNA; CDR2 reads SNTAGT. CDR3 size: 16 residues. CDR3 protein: CASSGTSGNREDTQYF. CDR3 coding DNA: TGTGCCAGCAGTGGGACTAGCGGGAACAGAGAAGATACGCAGTATTTT.

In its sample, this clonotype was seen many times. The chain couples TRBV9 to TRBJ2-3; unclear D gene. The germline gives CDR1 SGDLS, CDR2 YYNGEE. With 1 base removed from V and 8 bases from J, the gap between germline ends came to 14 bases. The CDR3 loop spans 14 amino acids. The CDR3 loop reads CASSVNLDRGTQYF. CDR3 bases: TGTGCCAGCAGCGTAAACCTAGATCGAGGTACGCAGTATTTT.

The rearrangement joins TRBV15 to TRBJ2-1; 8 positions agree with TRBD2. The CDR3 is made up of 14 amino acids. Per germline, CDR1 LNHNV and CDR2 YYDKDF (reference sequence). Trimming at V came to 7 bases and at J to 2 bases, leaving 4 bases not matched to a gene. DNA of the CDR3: TGTGCCACCAAGAACGGGAGGGCCTACAATGAGCAGTTCTTC. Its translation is CATKNGRAYNEQFF.

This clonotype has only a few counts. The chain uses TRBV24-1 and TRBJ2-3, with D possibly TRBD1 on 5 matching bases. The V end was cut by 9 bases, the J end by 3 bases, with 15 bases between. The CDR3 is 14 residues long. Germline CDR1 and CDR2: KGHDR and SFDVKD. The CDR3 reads CATRSGRATDTQYF. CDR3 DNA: TGTGCCACCCGCTCGGGCAGGGCTACAGATACGCAGTATTTT.

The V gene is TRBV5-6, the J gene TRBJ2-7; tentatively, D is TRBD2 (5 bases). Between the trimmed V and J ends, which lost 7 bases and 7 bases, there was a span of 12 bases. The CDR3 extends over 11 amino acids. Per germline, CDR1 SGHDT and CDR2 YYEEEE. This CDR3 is CASGGIGEQYF. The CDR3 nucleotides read TGTGCCAGCGGAGGAATCGGGGAGCAGTACTTC. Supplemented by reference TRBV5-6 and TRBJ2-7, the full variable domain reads DAGVTQSPTHLIKTRGQQVTLRCSPKSGHDTVSWYQQALGQGPQFIFQYYEEEERQRGNFPDRFSGHQFPNYSSELNVNALLLGDSALYLCASGGIGEQYFGPGTRLTVT.

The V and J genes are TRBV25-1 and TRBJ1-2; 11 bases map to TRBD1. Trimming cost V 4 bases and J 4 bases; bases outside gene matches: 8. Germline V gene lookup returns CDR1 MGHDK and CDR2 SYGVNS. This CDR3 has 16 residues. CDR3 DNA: TGTGCCAGCAGTGGGCCGTGGACAGGGGGCGGCTATGGCTACACCTTC. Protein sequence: CASSGPWTGGGYGYTF.

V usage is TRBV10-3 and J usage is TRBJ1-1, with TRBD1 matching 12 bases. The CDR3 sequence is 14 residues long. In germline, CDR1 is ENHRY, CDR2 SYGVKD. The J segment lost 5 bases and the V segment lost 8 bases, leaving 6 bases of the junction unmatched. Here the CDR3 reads CAIHGTGGKTEAFF. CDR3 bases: TGTGCCATCCATGGGACAGGGGGCAAGACTGAAGCTTTCTTT.

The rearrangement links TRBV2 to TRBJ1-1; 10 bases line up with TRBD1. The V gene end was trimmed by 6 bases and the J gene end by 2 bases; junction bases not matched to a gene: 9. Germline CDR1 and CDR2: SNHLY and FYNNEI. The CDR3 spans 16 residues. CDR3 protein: CASSPRGDRGNTEAFF. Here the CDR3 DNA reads TGTGCCAGCAGCCCTAGGGGGGACAGGGGTAACACTGAAGCTTTCTTT.

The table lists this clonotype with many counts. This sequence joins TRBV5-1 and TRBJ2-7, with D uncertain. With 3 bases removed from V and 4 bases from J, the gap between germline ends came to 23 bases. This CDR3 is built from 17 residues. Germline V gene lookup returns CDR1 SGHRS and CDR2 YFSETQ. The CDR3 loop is CASSWPISGEALYEQYF. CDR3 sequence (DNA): TGCGCCAGCAGCTGGCCTATATCGGGCGAGGCGCTGTACGAGCAGTACTTC.

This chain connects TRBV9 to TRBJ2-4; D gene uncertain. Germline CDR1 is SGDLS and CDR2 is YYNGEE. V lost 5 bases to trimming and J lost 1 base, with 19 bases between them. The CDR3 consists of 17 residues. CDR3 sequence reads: CASSPGHHSGAKNIQYF. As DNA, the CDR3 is TGTGCCAGCAGTCCAGGCCACCACTCTGGGGCCAAAAACATTCAGTACTTC.

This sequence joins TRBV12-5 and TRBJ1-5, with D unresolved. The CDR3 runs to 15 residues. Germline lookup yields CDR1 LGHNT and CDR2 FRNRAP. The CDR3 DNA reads TGTGCCAGCAGCTTAGAAGGGCATAGCAATCAGCCCCAGCATTTT. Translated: CASSLEGHSNQPQHF.

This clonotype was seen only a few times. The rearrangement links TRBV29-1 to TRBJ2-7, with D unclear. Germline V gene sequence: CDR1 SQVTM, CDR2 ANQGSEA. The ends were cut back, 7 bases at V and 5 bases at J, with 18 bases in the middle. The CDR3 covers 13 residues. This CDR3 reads CSAGDPQFNEQYF. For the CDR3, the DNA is TGCAGCGCTGGAGACCCCCAGTTCAACGAGCAGTACTTC.

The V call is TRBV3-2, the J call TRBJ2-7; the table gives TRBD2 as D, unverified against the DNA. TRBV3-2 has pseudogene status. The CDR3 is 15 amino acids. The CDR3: CASSLRDYGYYEQYF. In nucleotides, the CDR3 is TGTGCCAGCAGCCTACGGGACTACGGGTACTACGAGCAGTACTTC.

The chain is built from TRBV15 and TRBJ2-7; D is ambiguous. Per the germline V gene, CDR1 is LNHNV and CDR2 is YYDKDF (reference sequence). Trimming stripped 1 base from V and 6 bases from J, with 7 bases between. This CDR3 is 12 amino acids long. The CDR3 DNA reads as TGTGCCACCAGCAGAGTAGGCAGCGAGCAGTACTTC. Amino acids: CATSRVGSEQYF.

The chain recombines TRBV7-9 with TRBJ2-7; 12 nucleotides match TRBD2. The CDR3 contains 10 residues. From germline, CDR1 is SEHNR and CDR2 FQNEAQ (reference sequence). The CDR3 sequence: CASSPSGGAV. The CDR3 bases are TGTGCCAGCAGCCCTAGCGGGGGGGCCGTC.

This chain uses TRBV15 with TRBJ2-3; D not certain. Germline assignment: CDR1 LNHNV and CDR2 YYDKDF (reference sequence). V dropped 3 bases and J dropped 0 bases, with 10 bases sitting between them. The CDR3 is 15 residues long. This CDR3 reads CATSSPTSSTDTQYF. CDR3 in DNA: TGTGCCACCAGCAGCCCTACTTCTAGCACAGATACGCAGTATTTT.

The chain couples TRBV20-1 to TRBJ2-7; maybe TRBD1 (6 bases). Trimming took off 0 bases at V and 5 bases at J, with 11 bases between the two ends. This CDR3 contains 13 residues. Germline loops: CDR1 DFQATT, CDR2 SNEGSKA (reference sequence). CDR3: CSARDPRGHEQYF. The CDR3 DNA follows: TGCAGTGCTAGAGATCCCAGGGGCCACGAGCAGTACTTC.

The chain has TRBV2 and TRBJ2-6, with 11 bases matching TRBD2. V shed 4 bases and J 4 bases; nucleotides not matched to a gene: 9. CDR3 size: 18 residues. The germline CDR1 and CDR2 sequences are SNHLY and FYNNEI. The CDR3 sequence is CASSGLAGGPSGANVLTF. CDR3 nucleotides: TGTGCCAGCAGTGGTTTAGCGGGAGGGCCATCCGGGGCCAACGTCCTGACTTTC.

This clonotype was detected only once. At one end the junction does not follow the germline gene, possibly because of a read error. CDR3 bases: TGTGCCAGCAGCTTAAGGACTCCCTACGAGCAGTACTTC. As protein: CASSLRTPYEQYF. The chain links TRBV4-1 to TRBJ2-7; possible D gene TRBD2, 5 bases. Germline V CDR1 and CDR2: MGHRA, YSYEKL. This CDR3 spans 13 amino acids.

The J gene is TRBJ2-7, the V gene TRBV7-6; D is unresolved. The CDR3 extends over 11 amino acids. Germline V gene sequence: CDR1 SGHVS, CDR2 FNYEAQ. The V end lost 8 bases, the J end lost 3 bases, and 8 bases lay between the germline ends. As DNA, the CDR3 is TGTGCCAGCGCCACCATCTACGAGCAGTACTTC. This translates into CASATIYEQYF.